The T cell receptor (beta chain) described here comes from a study of T-cell reconstitution after alpha-beta-depleted transplantation in children. Study-level results: TCRbeta diversity was high at day 60 in some patients (a result of surviving recipient T cells and thymic progenitors).

V was clipped by 0 bases and J by 7 bases, with 13 bases between them. The CDR3 has 15 residues. Germline CDR1 reads KGHSH; CDR2 reads LQKENI. TCRbeta library construction was performed incorporating unique molecular identifiers. One entry per CDR3 protein, called by TCRdb with MiXCR from the PCR reads. In the table there are a few hundred thousand distinct CDR3 sequences, around 9.9% of which are singletons. This clonotype was seen at least ten times. The target antigen is unknown. This TCR came from a child under two years old with acute myeloid leukemia, due to receive a stem cell transplant. This chain links TRBV18 with TRBJ2-1; D uncertain. Sequenced material: PBMCs, taken before TCRalphabeta/CD19-depleted stem cell transplant. CDR3 sequence (DNA): TGTGCCAGCTCACCACCGGGTCCAGTAGATAATGAGCAGTTCTTC. Protein: CASSPPGPVDNEQFF.